Below are 7 T cell receptor beta chains sequenced from a single sample in a study of stem cell transplantation in POMP-related autoinflammatory disease. The protocol was immunoSEQ multiplex PCR, while the TCRdb copy is restricted to in-frame clones and leaves out a portion. Altogether tens of thousands of clones are present, approximately 91% being singletons, with the ten largest covering around 0.72%. The sequenced sample was CD4+ T cells from PBMCs, obtained after stem cell transplantation. The receptors were sampled from a human patient with POMP-related autoinflammation and immune dysregulation (PRAID). A subset of T cells may come from the graft donor.

The gene calls are TRBV19 and TRBJ2-7; 12 nucleotides match TRBD2. CDR1 and CDR2 from the germline V gene are LNHDA and SQIVND (reference sequence). V gave up 5 bases and J gave up 3 bases; unmatched junction bases: 5. This CDR3 region has 15 residues. DNA for the CDR3: TGTGCCAGTAGTTTCCGACTAGCGGGAGTCTACGAGCAGTACTTC. Encoded protein: CASSFRLAGVYEQYF.

The chain uses TRBV6-5 and TRBJ2-6; TRBD1 is a possible D gene (5 bases). The CDR3 sequence is 13 residues long. Trimming cost V 11 bases and J 2 bases, with 10 bases left between them. Germline values: CDR1 MNHEY, CDR2 SVGAGI. CDR3 sequence reads: CASSGTGANVLTF. The DNA of the CDR3 is TGTGCCTCCTCAGGGACTGGGGCCAACGTCCTGACTTTC.

The rearrangement uses TRBV27 and TRBJ1-1; 7 nucleotides agree with TRBD1. The trim removed 5 bases at V and 4 bases at J, leaving 7 bases unmatched. CDR3 length equals 14 residues. Germline V gene sequence: CDR1 MNHEY, CDR2 SMNVEV (reference sequence). In nucleotides, the CDR3 is TGTGCCAGCAGTCTGAGACAGGGCATCACTGAAGCTTTCTTT. As protein: CASSLRQGITEAFF.

The rearrangement links TRBV3-1 (or the pseudogene TRBV3-2) to TRBJ2-7, with 7 bases lining up with TRBD2. Germline trimming cut 1 base from V and 6 bases from J; bases unmatched to any gene: 3. Germline V lookup: CDR1 LGHDT, CDR2 YNNKEL (reference sequence). The CDR3 is made up of 13 amino acids. The CDR3 spells CASSQVSSGEQYF. DNA of the CDR3: TGTGCCAGCAGCCAAGTGTCTAGCGGCGAGCAGTACTTC.

V gene TRBV5-7 combines with J gene TRBJ2-7; D possibly corresponds to TRBD2 (6 bases). TRBV5-7 is reported as an ORF; its role is uncertain. The CDR3 is 15 amino acids. Trimming removed 3 bases at V and 1 base at J, with 14 bases between. CDR3 DNA sequence: TGTGCCAGCAGCTCCCGGGACGGGACTTCCTACGAGCAGTACGTC. Translating it yields CASSSRDGTSYEQYV.

By share, this clone counts as medium-sized. V is TRBV4-1 and J is TRBJ1-1; the match to TRBD1 covers 8 bases. V lost 6 bases, J lost 1 base, and 7 bases stayed unmatched. The germline V gene encodes CDR1 MGHRA and CDR2 YSYEKL. CDR3 length: 15 amino acids. The CDR3 DNA reads as TGCGCCAGCAGGAGGCAGGGGGCGCGGAACACTGAAGCTTTCTTT. The encoded protein is CASRRQGARNTEAFF.

This clone was observed a few times. The genes are TRBV3-1 (or the pseudogene TRBV3-2) and TRBJ2-6; D gene unclear. V was clipped by 3 bases and J by 4 bases, with 7 bases between them. CDR3 length: 14 residues. Germline values: CDR1 LGHDT, CDR2 YNNKEL (reference sequence). This chain's CDR3 is CASSHSVGANVLTF. As DNA, the CDR3 is TGTGCCAGCAGCCACTCGGTAGGGGCCAACGTCCTGACTTTC.